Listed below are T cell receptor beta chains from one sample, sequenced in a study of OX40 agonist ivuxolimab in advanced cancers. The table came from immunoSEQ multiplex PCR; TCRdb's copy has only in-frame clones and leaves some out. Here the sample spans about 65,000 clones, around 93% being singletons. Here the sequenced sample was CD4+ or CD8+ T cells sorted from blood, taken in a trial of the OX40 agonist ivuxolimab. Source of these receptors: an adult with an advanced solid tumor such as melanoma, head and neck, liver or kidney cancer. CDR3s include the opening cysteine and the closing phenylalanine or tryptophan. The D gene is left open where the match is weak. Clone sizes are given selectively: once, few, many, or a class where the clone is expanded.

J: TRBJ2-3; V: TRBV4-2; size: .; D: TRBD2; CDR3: CASSQEFRPSGNVDTQYF; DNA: TGTGCCAGCAGCCAAGAATTTAGGCCTAGCGGGAACGTAGATACGCAGTATTTT
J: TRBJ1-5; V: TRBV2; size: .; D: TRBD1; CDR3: CASSPTDRGNQPQHF; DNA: TGTGCCAGCAGCCCTACCGACAGGGGAAATCAGCCCCAGCATTTT
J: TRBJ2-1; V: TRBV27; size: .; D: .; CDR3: CASSFSPAQTYNEQFF; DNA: TGTGCCAGCAGTTTCTCCCCGGCACAGACCTACAATGAGCAGTTCTTC
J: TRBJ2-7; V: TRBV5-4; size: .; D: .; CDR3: CASSLGAAYEQYF; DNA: TGTGCCAGCAGCTTGGGAGCAGCCTACGAGCAGTACTTC
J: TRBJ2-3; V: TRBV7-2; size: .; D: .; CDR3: CASSFRAPTDTQYF; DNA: TGTGCCAGCAGCTTTCGGGCGCCCACAGATACGCAGTATTTT
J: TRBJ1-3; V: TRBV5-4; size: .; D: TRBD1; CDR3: CASSKPGQGSGNTIYF; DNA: TGTGCCAGCAGCAAACCGGGACAGGGCTCTGGAAACACCATATATTTT
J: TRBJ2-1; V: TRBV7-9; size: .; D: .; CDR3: CASPDVAGHEQFF; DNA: TGTGCCAGCCCGGACGTAGCAGGACATGAGCAGTTCTTC
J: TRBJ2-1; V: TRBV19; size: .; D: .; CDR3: CASSIGRGGYNEQFF; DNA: TGTGCCAGTAGTATAGGGCGGGGAGGATACAATGAGCAGTTCTTC
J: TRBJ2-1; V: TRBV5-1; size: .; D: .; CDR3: CASSSGAGSYNEQFF; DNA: TGCGCCAGCAGCTCCGGGGCGGGTTCCTACAATGAGCAGTTCTTC
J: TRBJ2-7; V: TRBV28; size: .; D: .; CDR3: CASSPRGDEQYF; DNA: TGTGCCAGCAGTCCCAGGGGGGACGAGCAGTACTTC
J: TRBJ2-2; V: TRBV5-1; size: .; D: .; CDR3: CASSLGPPNTGELFF; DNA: TGCGCCAGCAGCTTGGGGCCCCCGAACACCGGGGAGCTGTTTTTT
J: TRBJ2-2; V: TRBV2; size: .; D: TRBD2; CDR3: CAIRREASGELFF; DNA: TGTGCCATACGGCGGGAGGCCTCCGGGGAGCTGTTTTTT
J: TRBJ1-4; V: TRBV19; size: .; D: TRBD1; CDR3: CASSIVGQGVEKLFF; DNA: TGTGCCAGTAGTATAGTCGGACAGGGGGTTGAAAAACTGTTTTTT
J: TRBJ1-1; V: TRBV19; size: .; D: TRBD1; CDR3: CASSQPDRSEAFF; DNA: TGTGCCAGTAGTCAGCCGGACAGGTCTGAAGCTTTCTTT
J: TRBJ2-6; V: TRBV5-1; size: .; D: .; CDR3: CASSVTTPGANVLTF; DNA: TGCGCCAGCAGCGTGACTACCCCTGGGGCCAACGTCCTGACTTTC
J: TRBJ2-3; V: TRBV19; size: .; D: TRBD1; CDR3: CASSVPDRGFADTQYF; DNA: TGTGCCAGTAGTGTGCCAGACAGGGGGTTCGCAGATACGCAGTATTTT
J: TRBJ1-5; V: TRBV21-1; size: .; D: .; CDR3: CASSKEGMCLGNQPQHF; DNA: TGTGCCAGCAGCAAGGAGGGGATGTGCCTGGGAAATCAGCCCCAGCATTTT
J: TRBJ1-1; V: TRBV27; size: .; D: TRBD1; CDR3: CASSSRTGLEAFF; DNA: TGTGCCAGCAGTTCAAGGACAGGACTTGAAGCTTTCTTT
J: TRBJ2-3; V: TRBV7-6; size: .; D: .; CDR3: CASSLAGNTDTQYF; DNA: TGTGCCAGCAGCTTAGCTGGGAACACAGATACGCAGTATTTT
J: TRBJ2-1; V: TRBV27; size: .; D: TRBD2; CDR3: CASSLLGSGSIFSSYNEQFF; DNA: TGTGCCAGCAGTTTACTCGGTAGCGGGAGTATCTTCTCCTCCTACAATGAGCAGTTCTTC
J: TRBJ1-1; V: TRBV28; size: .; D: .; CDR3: CASSLGGEYTEAFF; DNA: TGTGCCAGCAGTTTGGGGGGGGAGTACACTGAAGCTTTCTTT
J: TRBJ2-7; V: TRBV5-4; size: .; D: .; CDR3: CASEGTTYEQYF; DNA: TGTGCAAGTGAGGGGACGACCTACGAGCAGTACTTC
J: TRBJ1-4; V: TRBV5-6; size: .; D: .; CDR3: CASSPQGNEKLFF; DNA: TGTGCCAGCAGCCCTCAGGGAAATGAAAAACTGTTTTTT
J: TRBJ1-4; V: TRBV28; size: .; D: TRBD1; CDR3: CASSVGQDDEKLFF; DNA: TGTGCCAGCAGTGTGGGACAGGATGATGAAAAACTGTTTTTT
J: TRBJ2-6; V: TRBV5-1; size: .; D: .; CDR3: CASSLEQGDANVLTF; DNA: TGCGCCAGCAGCTTGGAACAGGGTGATGCCAACGTCCTGACTTTC
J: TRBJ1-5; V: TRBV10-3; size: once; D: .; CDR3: CAISESHQENQPQHF; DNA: TGTGCCATCAGTGAGTCCCATCAGGAGAATCAGCCCCAGCATTTT
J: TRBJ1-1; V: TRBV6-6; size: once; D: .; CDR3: CASSYGVSEAFF; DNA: TGTGCCAGCAGTTACGGAGTCTCAGAAGCTTTCTTT
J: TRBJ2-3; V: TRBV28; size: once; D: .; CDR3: CASSSGDTDTQYF; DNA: TGTGCCAGCAGTTCTGGGGACACAGATACGCAGTATTTT
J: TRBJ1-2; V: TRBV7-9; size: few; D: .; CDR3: CASSPRTGYGYTF; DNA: TGTGCCAGCAGCCCGCGGACTGGCTATGGCTACACCTTC
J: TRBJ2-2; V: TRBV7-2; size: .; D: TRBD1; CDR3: CASSLAQGLNTGELFF; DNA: TGTGCCAGCAGCTTAGCACAGGGGTTGAACACCGGGGAGCTGTTTTTT
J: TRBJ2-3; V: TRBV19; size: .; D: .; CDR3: CASSIPSDSTDTQYF; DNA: TGTGCCAGTAGTATCCCATCCGACTCCACAGATACGCAGTATTTT
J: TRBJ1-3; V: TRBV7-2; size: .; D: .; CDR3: CASSQQEGTIYF; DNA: TGTGCCAGCAGCCAGCAGGAAGGCACCATATATTTT
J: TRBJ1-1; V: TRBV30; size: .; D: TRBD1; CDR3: CAWSVGQGNTEAFF; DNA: TGTGCCTGGAGTGTAGGACAGGGGAACACTGAAGCTTTCTTT
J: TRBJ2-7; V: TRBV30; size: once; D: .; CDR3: CAWSVSRGLGAYEQYF; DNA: TGTGCCTGGAGTGTATCTCGGGGACTCGGGGCCTACGAGCAGTACTTC
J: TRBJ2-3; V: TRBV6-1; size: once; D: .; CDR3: CASSVLPEGTQYF; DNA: TGTGCCAGCAGTGTGCTTCCGGAGGGTACGCAGTATTTT
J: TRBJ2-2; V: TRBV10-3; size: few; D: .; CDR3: CAISESGGANTGELFF; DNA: TGTGCCATCAGTGAGTCGGGCGGCGCGAACACCGGGGAGCTGTTTTTT
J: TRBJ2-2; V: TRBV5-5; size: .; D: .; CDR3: CASSWPPIGTGELFF; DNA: TGTGCCAGCAGCTGGCCCCCGATAGGCACCGGGGAGCTGTTTTTT
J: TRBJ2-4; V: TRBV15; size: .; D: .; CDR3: CATSRDLSRVNIQYF; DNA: TGTGCCACCAGCAGAGATCTATCCAGGGTAAACATTCAGTACTTC
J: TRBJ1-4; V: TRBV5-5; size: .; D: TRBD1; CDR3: CASSLWDRGVTNEKLFF; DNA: TGTGCCAGCAGCTTGTGGGACAGGGGAGTAACTAATGAAAAACTGTTTTTT
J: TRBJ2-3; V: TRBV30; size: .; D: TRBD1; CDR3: CAGDRGLGDTQYF; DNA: TGTGCCGGTGACAGGGGGCTTGGAGATACGCAGTATTTT
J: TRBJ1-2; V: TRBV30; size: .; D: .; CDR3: CAWSPGPNYGYTF; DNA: TGTGCCTGGAGTCCGGGACCGAACTATGGCTACACCTTC
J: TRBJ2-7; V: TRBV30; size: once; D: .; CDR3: CAWSVGRSISYEQYF; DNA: TGTGCCTGGAGTGTAGGGAGGAGCATCTCCTACGAGCAGTACTTC